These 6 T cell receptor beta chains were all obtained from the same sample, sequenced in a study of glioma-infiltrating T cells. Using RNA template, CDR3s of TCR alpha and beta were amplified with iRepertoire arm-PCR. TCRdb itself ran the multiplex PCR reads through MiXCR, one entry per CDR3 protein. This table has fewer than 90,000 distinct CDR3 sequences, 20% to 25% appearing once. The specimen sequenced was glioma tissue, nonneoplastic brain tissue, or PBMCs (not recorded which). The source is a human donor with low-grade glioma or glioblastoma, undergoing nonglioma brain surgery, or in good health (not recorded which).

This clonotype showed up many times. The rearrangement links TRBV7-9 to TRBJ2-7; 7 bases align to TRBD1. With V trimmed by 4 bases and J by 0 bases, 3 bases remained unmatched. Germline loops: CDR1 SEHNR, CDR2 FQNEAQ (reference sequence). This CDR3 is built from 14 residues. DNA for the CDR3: TGTGCCAGCAGCTGGGACAGCAGCTCCTACGAGCAGTACTTC. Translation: CASSWDSSSYEQYF.

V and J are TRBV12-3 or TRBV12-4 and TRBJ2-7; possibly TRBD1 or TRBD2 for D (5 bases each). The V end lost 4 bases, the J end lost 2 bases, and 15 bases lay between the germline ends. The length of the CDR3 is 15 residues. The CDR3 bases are TGTGCCAGCAGTTACTCGGGACGGCAGACCTACGAGCAGTACTTC. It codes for CASSYSGRQTYEQYF.

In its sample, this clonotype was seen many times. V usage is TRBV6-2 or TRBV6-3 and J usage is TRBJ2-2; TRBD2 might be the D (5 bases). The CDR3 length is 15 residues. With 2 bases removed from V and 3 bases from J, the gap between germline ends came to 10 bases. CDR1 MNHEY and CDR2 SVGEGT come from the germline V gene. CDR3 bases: TGTGCCAGCAGTTACCTGGCGGGTCACACCGGGGAGCTGTTTTTT. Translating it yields CASSYLAGHTGELFF.

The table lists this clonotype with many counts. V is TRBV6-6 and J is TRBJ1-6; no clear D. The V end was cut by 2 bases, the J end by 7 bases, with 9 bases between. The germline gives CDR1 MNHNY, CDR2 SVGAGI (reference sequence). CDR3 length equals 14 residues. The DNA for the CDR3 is TGTGCCAGCAGTTACAGGGCGGAAAATTCACCCCTCCACTTT. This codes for CASSYRAENSPLHF.

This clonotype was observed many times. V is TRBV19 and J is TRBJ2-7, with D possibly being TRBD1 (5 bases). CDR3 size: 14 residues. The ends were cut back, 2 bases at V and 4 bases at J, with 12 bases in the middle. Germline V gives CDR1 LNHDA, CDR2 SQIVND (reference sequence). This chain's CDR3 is CASSISWGRYEQYF. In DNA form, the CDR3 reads TGTGCCAGTAGTATATCGTGGGGCAGGTACGAGCAGTACTTC.

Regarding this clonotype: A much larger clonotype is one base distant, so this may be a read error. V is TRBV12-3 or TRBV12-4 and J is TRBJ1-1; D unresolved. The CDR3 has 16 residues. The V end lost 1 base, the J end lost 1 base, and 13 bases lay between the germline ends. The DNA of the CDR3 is TGTGCCAGCAGTTTAGGACGTACCTACCCGAACACTGAAGCTTTCTTT. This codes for CASSLGRTYPNTEAFF.